This T cell receptor (beta chain) derives from a study of blood T cell repertoires in COVID-19. Generated by immunoSEQ multiplex PCR, the TCRdb table keeps only in-frame clones and is missing some. Of 90,000 to 100,000 clones listed, about 80% are singletons. Germline trimming cut 1 base from V and 2 bases from J; bases unmatched to any gene: 9. Germline V gene sequence: CDR1 LGHDT, CDR2 YNNKEL (reference sequence). This CDR3 spans 18 amino acids. Specimen: peripheral blood. The clonotype originates from a man aged 70 or older with acute or convalescent COVID-19. The chain is built from TRBV3-1 (or the pseudogene TRBV3-2) and TRBJ2-7, with 12 bases lining up with TRBD2. The CDR3 loop reads CASSQAGVASGRAYEQYF. In nucleotides, the CDR3 is TGTGCCAGCAGCCAAGCTGGGGTGGCTAGCGGGAGGGCCTACGAGCAGTACTTC.